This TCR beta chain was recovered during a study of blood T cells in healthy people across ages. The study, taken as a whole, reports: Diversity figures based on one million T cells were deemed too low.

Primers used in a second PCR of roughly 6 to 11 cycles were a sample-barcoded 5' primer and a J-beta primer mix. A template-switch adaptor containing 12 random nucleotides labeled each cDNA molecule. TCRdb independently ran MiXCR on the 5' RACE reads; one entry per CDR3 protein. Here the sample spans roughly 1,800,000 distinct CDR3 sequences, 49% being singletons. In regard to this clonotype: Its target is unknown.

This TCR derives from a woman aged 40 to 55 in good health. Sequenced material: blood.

The CDR3 DNA sequence: TGCAGTGCTAGAGAGGGGCACAGTCTCCAAGAGACCCAGTACTTC. Its protein is CSAREGHSLQETQYF. The chain couples TRBV20-1 to TRBJ2-5, with D perhaps matching TRBD1 (5 bases). The CDR3 is made up of 15 amino acids. V lost 0 bases and J lost 1, with 12 bases in between. The germline V gene has CDR1 DFQATT and CDR2 SNEGSKA (reference sequence).